The clone carrying this TCR beta chain was counted only a few times. What it binds is unknown. The data stem from a study of radiotherapy plus CTLA-4 blockade in lung cancer. Study-level background: Objective responses emerged in 18% of patients, and roughly 30% attained disease control. The study's findings and limits: Clones derived from tumor TCRs expanded in blood after radiotherapy plus ipilimumab.

Profiling relied on immunoSEQ multiplex PCR, and the TCRdb table lists in-frame clones only, not all of them. The repertoire holds more than 75,000 clones, with 80% to 85% as singletons. Treatment of patients with chemo-refractory metastatic non-small-cell lung cancer consisted of focal radiation plus CTLA-4 blockade with ipilimumab. V gave up 0 bases and J gave up 6 bases; unmatched junction bases: 1. The CDR3 totals 13 residues. Germline CDR1 is MNHNS and CDR2 is SASEGT. The source material was peripheral blood, sampled from a patient treated with radiotherapy plus ipilimumab. The V gene is TRBV6-1, the J gene TRBJ1-2, with 7 bases fitting TRBD1. This TCR came from a human donor with non-small cell lung cancer that progressed on radiotherapy plus ipilimumab. The CDR3 DNA is TGTGCCAGCAGTGAAGCTACAGGGGATGGCTACACCTTC. Translation gives CASSEATGDGYTF.